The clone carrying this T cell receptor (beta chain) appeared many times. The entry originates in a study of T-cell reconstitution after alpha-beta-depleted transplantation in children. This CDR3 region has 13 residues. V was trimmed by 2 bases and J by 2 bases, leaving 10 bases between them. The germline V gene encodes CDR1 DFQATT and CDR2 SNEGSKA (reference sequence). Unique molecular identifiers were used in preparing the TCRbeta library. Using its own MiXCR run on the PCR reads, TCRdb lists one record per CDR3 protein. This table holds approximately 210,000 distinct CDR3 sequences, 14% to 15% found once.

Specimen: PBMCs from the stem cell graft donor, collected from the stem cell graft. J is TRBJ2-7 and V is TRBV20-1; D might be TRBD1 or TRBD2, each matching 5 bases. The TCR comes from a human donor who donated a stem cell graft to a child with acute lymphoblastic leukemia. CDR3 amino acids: CSARRDPAYEQYF. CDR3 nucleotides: TGCAGTGCTAGAAGGGACCCTGCCTACGAGCAGTACTTC.